A selection of T cell receptor beta chains follows, all from one sample in a study of cytomegalovirus exposure and HLA in healthy donors. Libraries were prepared by immunoSEQ multiplex PCR; TCRdb keeps only in-frame clonotypes and omits some of them. The data show about 77,000 clones, 78% seen once. Sequenced input: PBMCs. These receptors were taken from a man aged 35-49 years in good health and CMV-seronegative. CDR3s include the opening cysteine and the closing phenylalanine or tryptophan. Fields, in order: J gene, CDR3 length, V gene, D gene, clone size, CDR3 protein, CDR3 DNA. A D gene is named only where the DNA matches it firmly. The size of a clone is reported for some rows only, either as once, few or many, or as a class for expanded clones.

TRBJ2-5,15,TRBV7-3,TRBD2,NA,CASSLAGGWQETQYF,TGTGCCAGCAGTCTCGCGGGGGGGTGGCAAGAGACCCAGTACTTC
TRBJ1-2,12,TRBV6-5,NA,NA,CASSYGGYGYPF,TGTGCCAGCAGTTACGGGGGCTATGGCTACCCCTTC
TRBJ1-5,16,TRBV5-1,NA,NA,CASSLGADYSNQPQHF,TGCGCCAGCAGCTTGGGGGCAGACTATAGCAATCAGCCCCAGCATTTT
TRBJ2-1,16,TRBV6-5,NA,NA,CASSYSASPLYNEQFF,TGTGCCAGCAGTTACTCGGCTTCGCCCCTCTACAATGAGCAGTTCTTC
TRBJ2-7,17,TRBV7-2,NA,NA,CASSLWGRDGSSYEQYF,TGTGCCAGCAGCTTATGGGGTCGGGACGGGAGCTCCTACGAGCAGTACTTC
TRBJ1-2,12,TRBV29-1,NA,once,CSVETGAYGYTF,TGCAGCGTTGAGACAGGCGCTTATGGCTACACCTTC
TRBJ2-7,13,TRBV5-8,NA,NA,CASSLERYHEQYF,TGTGCCAGCAGCTTGGAACGGTACCATGAGCAGTACTTC
TRBJ1-1,15,TRBV27,NA,NA,CASSLKSQFNTEAFF,TGTGCCAGCAGTTTAAAGTCACAGTTTAACACTGAAGCTTTCTTT
TRBJ2-3,15,TRBV6-5,TRBD1,NA,CASSPTGALTDTQYF,TGTGCCAGCAGCCCCACAGGGGCCCTCACAGATACGCAGTATTTT
TRBJ1-1,15,TRBV25-1,NA,NA,CASSEVWGVNTEAFF,TGTGCCAGCAGTGAAGTCTGGGGGGTGAACACTGAAGCTTTCTTT
TRBJ1-1,15,TRBV7-2,NA,NA,CASSHLGGARTEAFF,TGTGCCAGCAGCCACTTAGGAGGGGCCCGAACTGAAGCTTTCTTT
TRBJ2-7,14,TRBV18,TRBD2,once,CASSSSGSSYEQYF,TGTGCCAGCTCATCTAGCGGGAGTTCCTACGAGCAGTACTTC
TRBJ1-4,16,TRBV9,TRBD1,NA,CASSVGGTGTYEKLFF,TGTGCCAGCAGCGTAGGAGGGACAGGGACTTATGAAAAACTGTTTTTT
TRBJ1-3,15,TRBV10-3,NA,NA,CAISAQTYSGNTIYF,TGTGCCATCAGTGCACAGACGTACTCTGGAAACACCATATATTTT
TRBJ2-3,23,TRBV27,TRBD2,NA,CASSHGQGELAGDLRSHRDTQYF,TGTGCCAGCAGCCACGGACAGGGAGAACTAGCGGGGGATTTAAGGTCCCATAGGGATACGCAGTATTTT
TRBJ2-7,13,TRBV5-1,NA,NA,CASSLVGGYEQYF,TGCGCCAGCAGCTTGGTGGGGGGTTACGAGCAGTACTTC
TRBJ2-5,16,TRBV7-9,TRBD1,NA,CASSPIRQGLRETQYF,TGTGCCAGCAGCCCAATTCGACAGGGTCTGAGGGAGACCCAGTACTTC
TRBJ2-7,12,TRBV27,NA,NA,CASSPLLGEQYF,TGTGCCAGCAGTCCCCTCCTGGGCGAGCAGTACTTC
TRBJ2-5,13,TRBV5-1,NA,NA,CASSLLQGREQYF,TGCGCCAGCAGCTTGTTACAGGGTAGGGAGCAGTACTTC
TRBJ1-2,14,TRBV7-9,TRBD1,NA,CASAETGGNYGYTF,TGTGCCAGCGCCGAGACAGGGGGGAACTATGGCTACACCTTC
TRBJ2-1,14,TRBV7-9,NA,few,CASSSGSNYNEQFF,TGTGCCAGCAGCTCCGGGTCCAACTACAATGAGCAGTTCTTC
TRBJ2-5,15,TRBV5-1,TRBD1,NA,CASSSGQSFGETQYF,TGCGCCAGCAGCTCGGGACAGTCCTTCGGGGAGACCCAGTACTTC
TRBJ1-5,16,TRBV27,NA,NA,CASRLGHDNSNQPQHF,TGTGCCAGCCGACTGGGACACGATAATAGCAATCAGCCCCAGCATTTT
TRBJ1-6,15,TRBV7-9,NA,once,CASSLMSTYNSPLHF,TGTGCCAGCAGCTTAATGTCGACATATAATTCACCCCTCCACTTT
TRBJ2-1,13,TRBV29-1,TRBD2,NA,CSAPGLGYNEQFF,TGCAGCGCCCCGGGACTAGGATACAATGAGCAGTTCTTC
TRBJ1-5,13,TRBV9,TRBD1,NA,CASSSRGSQPQHF,TGTGCCAGCAGCTCCAGGGGGAGCCAGCCCCAGCATTTT
TRBJ1-5,15,TRBV9,NA,NA,CASSVSGGAGQPQHF,TGTGCCAGCAGCGTCAGTGGGGGCGCGGGTCAGCCCCAGCATTTT
TRBJ2-7,18,TRBV14,NA,NA,CASSQGRGPVRRDYEQYF,TGTGCCAGCAGCCAAGGACGTGGGCCGGTACGGAGGGACTACGAGCAGTACTTC
TRBJ1-2,15,TRBV28,NA,NA,CASSLSSTGNYGYTF,TGTGCCAGCAGTTTATCCTCGACAGGAAACTATGGCTACACCTTC
TRBJ2-7,15,TRBV7-2,TRBD2,NA,CASSMLAGVLYEQYF,TGTGCCAGCAGCATGCTAGCGGGGGTTCTCTACGAGCAGTACTTC
TRBJ1-3,15,TRBV5-8,NA,NA,CASSAGYSSGNTIYF,TGTGCCAGCAGCGCGGGATACAGCTCTGGAAACACCATATATTTT
TRBJ2-2,12,TRBV9,NA,NA,CASRQNTGELFF,TGTGCCAGCAGACAGAACACCGGGGAGCTGTTTTTT
TRBJ2-5,12,TRBV30,NA,NA,CAWSVRGQTQYF,TGTGCCTGGAGTGTCAGGGGACAGACCCAGTACTTC
TRBJ1-2,13,TRBV2,NA,NA,CASRPDTGIGYTF,TGTGCCAGCAGACCCGACACAGGGATCGGCTACACCTTC
TRBJ1-1,15,TRBV6-5,TRBD1,NA,CASRVDRGLSTEAFF,TGTGCCAGCAGAGTGGACAGGGGGCTAAGCACTGAAGCTTTCTTT
TRBJ2-2,16,TRBV28,TRBD1,NA,CASSLPATGSTGELFF,TGTGCCAGCAGTTTACCAGCGACAGGGTCGACCGGGGAGCTGTTTTTT
TRBJ1-1,15,TRBV7-8,TRBD1,NA,CASRQQGAGFSEAFF,TGTGCCAGCAGGCAACAGGGGGCGGGGTTTTCTGAAGCTTTCTTT
TRBJ1-5,16,TRBV2,TRBD1,NA,CASSESTGQGRQPQHF,TGTGCCAGCAGTGAAAGCACCGGACAGGGACGTCAGCCCCAGCATTTT
TRBJ1-6,13,TRBV18,NA,NA,CASSWGDLAPLHF,TGTGCCAGCTCATGGGGAGATTTGGCACCCCTCCACTTT
TRBJ1-2,14,TRBV28,NA,NA,CASSLTDSNYGYTF,TGTGCCAGCAGTTTAACCGACAGTAACTATGGCTACACCTTC
TRBJ2-7,15,TRBV27,TRBD1,NA,CASSSPSRGLDEQYF,TGTGCCAGCAGTTCCCCCTCCAGGGGGCTAGACGAGCAGTACTTC
TRBJ1-1,14,TRBV9,TRBD1,NA,CASSVGDRGAEAFF,TGTGCCAGCAGCGTAGGGGACAGGGGTGCTGAAGCTTTCTTT
TRBJ1-6,13,TRBV6-5,NA,NA,CASTWRDNSPLHF,TGTGCCAGCACCTGGAGGGATAATTCACCCCTCCACTTT